This TCR beta chain is drawn from a study of CD8+ T cells in alopecia areata. After isolation, RNA underwent reverse transcription to generate cDNA as the sequencing template. Produced via immunoSEQ multiplex PCR; TCRdb's table is partial and in-frame only. Of 200,000 or so clones in the sample, approximately 53% were seen once. CDR3 length: 13 residues. In germline, CDR1 is SGHNT, CDR2 YYREEE (reference sequence). Trimming removed 0 bases from V and 8 bases from J, with 11 bases in between. The sequencing input was CD8+ T cells sorted from blood. V gene TRBV5-4 combines with J gene TRBJ1-2, with a tentative D call TRBD1 (5 bases). This receptor was taken from a human donor in good health. CDR3 residues: CASSLEDSQGYTF. CDR3 coding DNA: TGTGCCAGCAGCTTGGAAGACAGCCAGGGCTACACCTTC. The variable domain in full, with the rest retrieved from reference TRBV5-4 and TRBJ1-2, is ETGVTQSPTHLIKTRGQQVTLRCSSQSGHNTVSWYQQALGQGPQFIFQYYREEENGRGNFPPRFSGLQFPNYSSELNVNALELDDSALYLCASSLEDSQGYTFGSGTRLTVV.